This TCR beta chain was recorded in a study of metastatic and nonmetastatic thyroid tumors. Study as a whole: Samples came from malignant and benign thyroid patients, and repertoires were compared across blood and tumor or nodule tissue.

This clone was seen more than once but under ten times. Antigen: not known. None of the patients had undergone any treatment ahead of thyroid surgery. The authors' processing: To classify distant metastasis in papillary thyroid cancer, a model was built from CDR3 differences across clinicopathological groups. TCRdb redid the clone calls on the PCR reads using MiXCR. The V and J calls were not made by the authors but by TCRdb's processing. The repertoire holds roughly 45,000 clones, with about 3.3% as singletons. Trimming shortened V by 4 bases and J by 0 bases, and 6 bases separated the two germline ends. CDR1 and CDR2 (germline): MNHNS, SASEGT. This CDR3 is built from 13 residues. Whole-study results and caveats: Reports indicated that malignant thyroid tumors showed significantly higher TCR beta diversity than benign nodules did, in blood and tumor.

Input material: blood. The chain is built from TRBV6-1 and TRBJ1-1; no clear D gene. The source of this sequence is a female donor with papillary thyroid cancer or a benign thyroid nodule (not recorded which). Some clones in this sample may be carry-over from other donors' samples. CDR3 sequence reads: CASSVAVNTEAFF. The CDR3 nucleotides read TGTGCCAGCAGTGTAGCAGTGAACACTGAAGCTTTCTTT.